This paragraph reports one T cell receptor (beta chain). The antigen remains undetermined. Pooled together were second doses at about 4 or about 12 weeks. Clones were read by immunoSEQ multiplex PCR, and TCRdb kept only the in-frame ones, dropping some. Here the sample spans 160,000 or so clones, around 87% being singletons. Per the germline V gene, CDR1 is ENHRY and CDR2 is SYGVKD. CDR3 length: 13 amino acids. Deletions cut 10 bases from V and 0 bases from J, with 12 bases between. This specimen comes from a study of T cell responses to AZD1222 COVID-19 vaccine. Study-wide points: Per reports, nearly half of all spike-specific TCRs target regions that are unmutated in variants. The donor cohort was predominantly white British with a female majority, and clonal diversity may have been underestimated. Among AZD1222 vaccinees, only five or six were seropositive at baseline.

The genes are TRBV10-3 and TRBJ1-2; no firm D call. The sample consisted of peripheral blood, taken 28 days after the second AZD1222 dose. The clonotype originates from an adult who received the AZD1222 COVID-19 vaccine. This CDR3 reads CATADGTNYGYTF. Here the CDR3 DNA reads TGTGCCACCGCTGACGGGACTAACTATGGCTACACCTTC.